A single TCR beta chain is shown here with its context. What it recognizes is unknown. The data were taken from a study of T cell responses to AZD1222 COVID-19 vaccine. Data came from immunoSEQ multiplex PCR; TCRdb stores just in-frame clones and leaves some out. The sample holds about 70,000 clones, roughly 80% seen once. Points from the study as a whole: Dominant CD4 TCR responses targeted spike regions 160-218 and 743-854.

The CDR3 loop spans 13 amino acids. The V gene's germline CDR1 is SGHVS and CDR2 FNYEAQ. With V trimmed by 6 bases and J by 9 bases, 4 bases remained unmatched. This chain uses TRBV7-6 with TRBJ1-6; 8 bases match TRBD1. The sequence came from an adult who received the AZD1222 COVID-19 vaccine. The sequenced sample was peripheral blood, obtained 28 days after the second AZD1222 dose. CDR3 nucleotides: TGTGCCAGCAGGGACAGGGTCGGTTCACCCCTCCACTTT. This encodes CASRDRVGSPLHF.